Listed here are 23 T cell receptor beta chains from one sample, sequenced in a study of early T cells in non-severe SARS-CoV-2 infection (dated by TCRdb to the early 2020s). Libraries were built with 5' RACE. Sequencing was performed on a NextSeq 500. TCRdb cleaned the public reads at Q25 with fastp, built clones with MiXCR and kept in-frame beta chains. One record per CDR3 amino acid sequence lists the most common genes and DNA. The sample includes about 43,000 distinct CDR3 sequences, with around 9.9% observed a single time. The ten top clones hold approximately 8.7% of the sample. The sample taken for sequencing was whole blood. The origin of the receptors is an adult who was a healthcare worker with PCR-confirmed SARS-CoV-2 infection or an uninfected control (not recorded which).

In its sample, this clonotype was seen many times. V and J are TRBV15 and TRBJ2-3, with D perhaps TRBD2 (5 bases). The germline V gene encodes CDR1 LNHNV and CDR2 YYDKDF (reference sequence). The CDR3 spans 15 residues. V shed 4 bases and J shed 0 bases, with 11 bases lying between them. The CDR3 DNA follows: TGTGCCACCAGCACTTTTCGAGGGAGCACAGATACGCAGTATTTT. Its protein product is CATSTFRGSTDTQYF.

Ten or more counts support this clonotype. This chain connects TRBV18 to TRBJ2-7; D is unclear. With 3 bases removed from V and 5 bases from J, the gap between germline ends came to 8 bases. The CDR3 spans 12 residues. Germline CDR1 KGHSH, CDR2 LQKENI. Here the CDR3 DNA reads TGTGCCAGCTCACCGGGAAGGAACGAGCAGTACTTC. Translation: CASSPGRNEQYF.

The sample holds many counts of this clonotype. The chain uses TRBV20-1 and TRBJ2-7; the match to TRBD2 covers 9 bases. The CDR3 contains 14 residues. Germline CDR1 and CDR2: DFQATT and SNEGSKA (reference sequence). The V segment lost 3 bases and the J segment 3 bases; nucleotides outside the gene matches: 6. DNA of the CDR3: TGCAGTGCTAGCAGCGGGGGGACTAACTACGAGCAGTACTTC. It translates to CSASSGGTNYEQYF.

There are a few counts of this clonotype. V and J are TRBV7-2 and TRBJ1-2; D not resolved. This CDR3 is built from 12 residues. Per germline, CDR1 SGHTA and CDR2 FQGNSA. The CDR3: CVSAPTNYGYTF. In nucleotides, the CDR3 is TGTGTTTCGGCCCCTACTAACTATGGCTACACCTTC.

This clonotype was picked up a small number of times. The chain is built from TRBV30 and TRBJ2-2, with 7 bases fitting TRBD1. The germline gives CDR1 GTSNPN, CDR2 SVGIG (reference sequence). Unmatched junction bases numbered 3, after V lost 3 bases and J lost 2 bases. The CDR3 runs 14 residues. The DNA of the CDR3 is TGTGCCTGGAGGGGACAGACCAACACCGGGGAGCTGTTTTTT. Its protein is CAWRGQTNTGELFF.

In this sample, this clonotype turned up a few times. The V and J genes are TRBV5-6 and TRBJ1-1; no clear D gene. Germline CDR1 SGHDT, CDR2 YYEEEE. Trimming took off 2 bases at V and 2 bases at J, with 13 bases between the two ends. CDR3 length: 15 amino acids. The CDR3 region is CASSFGPRPNTEAFF. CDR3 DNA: TGTGCCAGCAGCTTCGGACCGCGGCCTAACACTGAAGCTTTCTTT.

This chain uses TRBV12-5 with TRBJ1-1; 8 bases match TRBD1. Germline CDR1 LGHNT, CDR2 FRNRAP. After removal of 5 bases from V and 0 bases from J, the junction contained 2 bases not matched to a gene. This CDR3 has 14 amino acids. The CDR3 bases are TGTGCTAGTGGTAGACAGGGGATGAACACTGAAGCTTTCTTT. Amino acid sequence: CASGRQGMNTEAFF.

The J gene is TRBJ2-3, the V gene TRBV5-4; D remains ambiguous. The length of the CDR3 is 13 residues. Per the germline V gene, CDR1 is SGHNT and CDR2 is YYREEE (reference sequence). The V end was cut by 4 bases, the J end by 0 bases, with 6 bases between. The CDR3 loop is CASSPWSTDTQYF. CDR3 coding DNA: TGTGCCAGCAGCCCCTGGAGCACAGATACGCAGTATTTT.

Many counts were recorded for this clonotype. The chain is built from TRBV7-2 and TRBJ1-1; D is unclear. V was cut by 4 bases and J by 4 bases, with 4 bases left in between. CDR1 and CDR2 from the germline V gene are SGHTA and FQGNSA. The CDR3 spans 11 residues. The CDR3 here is CASSSGTEAFF. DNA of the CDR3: TGTGCCAGCAGCTCTGGCACTGAAGCTTTCTTT.

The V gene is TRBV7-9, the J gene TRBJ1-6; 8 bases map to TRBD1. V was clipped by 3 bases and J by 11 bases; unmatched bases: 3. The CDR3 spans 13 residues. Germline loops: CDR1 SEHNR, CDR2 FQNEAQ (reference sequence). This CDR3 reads CASSFGQGPPLHF. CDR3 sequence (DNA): TGTGCCAGCAGCTTCGGACAGGGACCACCCCTCCACTTT.

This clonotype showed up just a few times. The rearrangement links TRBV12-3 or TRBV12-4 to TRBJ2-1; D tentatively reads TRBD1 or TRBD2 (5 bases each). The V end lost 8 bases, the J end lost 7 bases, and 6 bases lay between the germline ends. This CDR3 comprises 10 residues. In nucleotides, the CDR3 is TGTGCCAGCGGGGGTAATGAGCAGTTCTTC. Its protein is CASGGNEQFF.

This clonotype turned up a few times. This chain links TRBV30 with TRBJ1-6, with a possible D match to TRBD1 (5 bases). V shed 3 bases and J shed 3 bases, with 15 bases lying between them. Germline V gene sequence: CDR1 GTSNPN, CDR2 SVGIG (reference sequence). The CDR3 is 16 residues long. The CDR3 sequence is CAWSREGASYNSPLHF. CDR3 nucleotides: TGTGCCTGGAGCAGGGAAGGGGCAAGCTATAATTCACCCCTCCACTTT.

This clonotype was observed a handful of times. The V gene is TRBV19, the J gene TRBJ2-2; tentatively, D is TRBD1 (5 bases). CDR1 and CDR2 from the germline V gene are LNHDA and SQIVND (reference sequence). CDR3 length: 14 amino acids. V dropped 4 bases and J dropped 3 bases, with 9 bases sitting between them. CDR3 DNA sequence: TGTGCCAGTAGTAGCGACAGTTACACCGGGGAGCTGTTTTTT. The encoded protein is CASSSDSYTGELFF.

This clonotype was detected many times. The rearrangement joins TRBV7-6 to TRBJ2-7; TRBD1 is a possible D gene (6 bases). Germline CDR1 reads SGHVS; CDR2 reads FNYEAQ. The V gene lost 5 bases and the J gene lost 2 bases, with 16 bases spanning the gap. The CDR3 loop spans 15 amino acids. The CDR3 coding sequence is TGTGCCAGCAGCCCGAGGGCAGGGGCGGCCTACGAGCAGTACTTC. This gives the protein CASSPRAGAAYEQYF.

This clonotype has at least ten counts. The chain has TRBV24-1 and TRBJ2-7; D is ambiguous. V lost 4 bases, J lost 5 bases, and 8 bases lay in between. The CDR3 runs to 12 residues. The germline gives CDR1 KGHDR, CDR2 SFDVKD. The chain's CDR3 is CATSEAGNEQYF. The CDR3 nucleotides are TGTGCCACCAGTGAGGCAGGTAACGAGCAGTACTTC.

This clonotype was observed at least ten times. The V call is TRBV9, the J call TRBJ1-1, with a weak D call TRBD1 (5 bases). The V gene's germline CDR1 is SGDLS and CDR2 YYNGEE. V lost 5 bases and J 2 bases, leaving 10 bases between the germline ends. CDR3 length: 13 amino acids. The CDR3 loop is CASSFTGNTEAFF. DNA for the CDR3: TGTGCCAGCAGTTTCACAGGTAACACTGAAGCTTTCTTT.

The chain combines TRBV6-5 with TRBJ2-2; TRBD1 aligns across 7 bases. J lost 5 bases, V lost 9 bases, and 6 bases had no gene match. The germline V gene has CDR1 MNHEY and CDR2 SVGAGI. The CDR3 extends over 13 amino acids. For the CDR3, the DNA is TGTGCCAGTTACAGGGGTTTAACCGGGGAGCTGTTTTTT. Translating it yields CASYRGLTGELFF.

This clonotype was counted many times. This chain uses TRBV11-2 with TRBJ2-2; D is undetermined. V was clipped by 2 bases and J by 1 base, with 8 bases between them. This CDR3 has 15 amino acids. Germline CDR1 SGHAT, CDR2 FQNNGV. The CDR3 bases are TGTGCCAGCAGCTTAATAGGGCTGAACACCGGGGAGCTGTTTTTT. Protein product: CASSLIGLNTGELFF. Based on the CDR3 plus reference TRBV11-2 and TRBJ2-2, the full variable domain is EAGVAQSPRYKIIEKRQSVAFWCNPISGHATLYWYQQILGQGPKLLIQFQNNGVVDDSQLPKDRFSAERLKGVDSTLKIQPAKLEDSAVYLCASSLIGLNTGELFFGEGSRLTVL.

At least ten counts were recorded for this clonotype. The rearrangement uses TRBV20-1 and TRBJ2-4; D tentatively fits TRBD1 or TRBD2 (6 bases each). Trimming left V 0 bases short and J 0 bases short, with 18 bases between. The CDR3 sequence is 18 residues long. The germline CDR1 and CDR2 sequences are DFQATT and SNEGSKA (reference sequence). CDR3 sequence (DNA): TGCAGTGCTAGAGATTGGGGGGCAGGGGAGGTAGCCAAAAACATTCAGTACTTC. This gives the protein CSARDWGAGEVAKNIQYF.

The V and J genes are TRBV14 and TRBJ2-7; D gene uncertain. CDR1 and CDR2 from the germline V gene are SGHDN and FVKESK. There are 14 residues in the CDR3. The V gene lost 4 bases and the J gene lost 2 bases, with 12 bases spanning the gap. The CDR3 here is CASSPRLGAYEQYF. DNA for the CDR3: TGTGCCAGCAGCCCCCGACTTGGGGCCTACGAGCAGTACTTC.

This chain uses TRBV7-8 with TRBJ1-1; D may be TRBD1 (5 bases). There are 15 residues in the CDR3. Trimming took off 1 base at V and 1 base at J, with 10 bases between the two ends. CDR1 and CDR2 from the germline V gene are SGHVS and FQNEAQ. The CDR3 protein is CASSLGGWENTEAFF. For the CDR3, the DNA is TGTGCCAGCAGCTTAGGGGGGTGGGAGAACACTGAAGCTTTCTTT.

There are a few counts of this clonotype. CDR3 nucleotide sequence: TGTGCCAGCAGCTTCTACGGTTACAATCAGCCCCAGCATTTT. This sequence encodes CASSFYGYNQPQHF. The rearrangement links TRBV5-6 to TRBJ1-5; D gene ambiguous. Germline V lookup: CDR1 SGHDT, CDR2 YYEEEE. V gave up 2 bases and J gave up 3 bases, with 9 bases separating them. This CDR3 has 14 amino acids.

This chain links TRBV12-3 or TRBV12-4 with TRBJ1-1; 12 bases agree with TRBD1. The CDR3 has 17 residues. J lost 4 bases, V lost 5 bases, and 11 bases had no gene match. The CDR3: CASSEVGGQGASTEAFF. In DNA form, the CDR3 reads TGTGCCAGCAGTGAGGTGGGGGGACAGGGGGCGAGCACTGAAGCTTTCTTT.